The source of this T cell receptor beta chain is a study of blood T cell repertoires in COVID-19. Overall study: Acute-phase and convalescent COVID-19 samples originated in the United States, Italy and Spain. The analysed material was cDNA or gDNA that came from T cells, B-cell-depleted T cells, or PBMCs.

This clone was seen just once. Per the original methods: Estimated nucleated cell counts came from reference gene primer amplification. Repertoires were generated with immunoSEQ multiplex PCR, while TCRdb's copy carries only in-frame clones and drops some. V and J calls and clone size are copied from that table; D and trimming were computed from the DNA. The table lists about 97,000 clones, approximately 90% of them singletons. The length of the CDR3 is 14 residues. CDR1 MGHRA and CDR2 YSYEKL come from the germline V gene. Trimming removed 3 bases from V and 0 bases from J, with 8 bases in between. This clonotype was sampled from a man aged 45-65 years with active COVID-19. The gene calls are TRBV4-1 and TRBJ1-1; a weak D match, TRBD1 (5 bases). The specimen was peripheral blood. CDR3 sequence reads: CASSQAGMNTEAFF. In DNA, the CDR3 is TGCGCCAGCAGCCAGGCAGGGATGAACACTGAAGCTTTCTTT.